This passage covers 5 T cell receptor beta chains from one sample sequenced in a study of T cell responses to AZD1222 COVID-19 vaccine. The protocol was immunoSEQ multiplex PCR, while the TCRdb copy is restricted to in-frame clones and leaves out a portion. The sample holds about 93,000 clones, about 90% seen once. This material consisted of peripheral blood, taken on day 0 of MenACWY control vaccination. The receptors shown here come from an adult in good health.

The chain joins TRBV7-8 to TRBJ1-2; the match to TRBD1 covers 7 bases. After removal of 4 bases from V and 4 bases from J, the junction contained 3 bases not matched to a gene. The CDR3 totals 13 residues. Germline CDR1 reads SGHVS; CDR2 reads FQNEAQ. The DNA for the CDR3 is TGTGCCAGCAGCTCCGGGACAGTCTATGGCTACACCTTC. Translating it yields CASSSGTVYGYTF.

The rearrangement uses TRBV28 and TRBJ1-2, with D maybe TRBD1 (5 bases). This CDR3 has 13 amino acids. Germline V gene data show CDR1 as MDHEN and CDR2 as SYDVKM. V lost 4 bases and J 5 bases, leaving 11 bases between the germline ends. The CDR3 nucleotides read TGTGCCAGCAGTTATCGGGGCGGTTATGGCTACACCTTC. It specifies CASSYRGGYGYTF.

The CDR3 loop is CAWRGGSSYNSPLHF. The DNA for the CDR3 is TGTGCCTGGAGAGGTGGGAGCTCCTATAATTCACCCCTCCACTTT. The chain couples TRBV30 to TRBJ1-6; D gene uncertain. Trimming removed 3 bases from V and 0 bases from J, with 9 bases in between. The CDR3 has 15 amino acids. The germline gives CDR1 GTSNPN, CDR2 SVGIG (reference sequence).

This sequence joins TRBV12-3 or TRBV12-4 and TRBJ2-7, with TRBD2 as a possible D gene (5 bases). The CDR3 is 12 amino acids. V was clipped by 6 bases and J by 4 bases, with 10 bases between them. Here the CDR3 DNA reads TGTGCCAGCAGGTCAACGGGGTACGAGCAGTACTTC. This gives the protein CASRSTGYEQYF.

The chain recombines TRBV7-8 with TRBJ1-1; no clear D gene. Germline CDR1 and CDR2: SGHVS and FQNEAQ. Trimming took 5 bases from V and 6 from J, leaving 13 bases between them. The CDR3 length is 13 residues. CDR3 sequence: CASSPGEVAEAFF. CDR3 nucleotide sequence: TGTGCCAGCAGCCCCGGGGAGGTAGCTGAAGCTTTCTTT. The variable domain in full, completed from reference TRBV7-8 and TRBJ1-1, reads GAGVSQSPRYKVAKRGQDVALRCDPISGHVSLFWYQQALGQGPEFLTYFQNEAQLDKSGLPSDRFFAERPEGSVSTLKIQRTQQEDSAVYLCASSPGEVAEAFFGQGTRLTVV.